This TCR beta chain was observed in a study of shared clonotypes between healthy human individuals. The assay was carried out at the deep level. Data came from immunoSEQ multiplex PCR; TCRdb stores just in-frame clones and leaves some out. The table lists under 750,000 clones, 55% to 80% of them singletons. Sequenced material: memory CD4+ T cells sorted from blood. The subset was: CD45RA-negative fraction. The receptor was isolated from a woman in her twenties or thirties in good health.

CDR3 amino acids: CASSLYGRGRETQYF. CDR3 coding DNA: TGTGCCAGCAGTTTATATGGCAGGGGGCGGGAGACCCAGTACTTC. J is TRBJ2-5 and V is TRBV28; 8 positions match TRBD1. The CDR3 is 15 amino acids. The germline V gene has CDR1 MDHEN and CDR2 SYDVKM. V was clipped by 1 base and J by 5 bases; unmatched bases: 6.